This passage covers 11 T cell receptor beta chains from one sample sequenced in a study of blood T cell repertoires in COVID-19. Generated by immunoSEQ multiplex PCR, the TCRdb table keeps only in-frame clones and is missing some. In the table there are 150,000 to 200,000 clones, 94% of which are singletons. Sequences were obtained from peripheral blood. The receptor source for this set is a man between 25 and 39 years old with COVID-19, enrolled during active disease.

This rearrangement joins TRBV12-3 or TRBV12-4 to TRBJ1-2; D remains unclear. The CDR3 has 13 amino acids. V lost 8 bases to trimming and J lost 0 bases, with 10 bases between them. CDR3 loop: CASGHRSNYGYTF. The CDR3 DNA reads TGTGCCAGCGGGCACCGCTCTAACTATGGCTACACCTTC.

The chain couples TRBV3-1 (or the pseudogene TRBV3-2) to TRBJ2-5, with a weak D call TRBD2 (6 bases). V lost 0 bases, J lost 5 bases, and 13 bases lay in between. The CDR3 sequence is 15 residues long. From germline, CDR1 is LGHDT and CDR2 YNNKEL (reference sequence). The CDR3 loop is CASSQDHAGSETQYF. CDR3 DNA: TGTGCCAGCAGCCAAGATCATGCGGGAAGCGAGACCCAGTACTTC.

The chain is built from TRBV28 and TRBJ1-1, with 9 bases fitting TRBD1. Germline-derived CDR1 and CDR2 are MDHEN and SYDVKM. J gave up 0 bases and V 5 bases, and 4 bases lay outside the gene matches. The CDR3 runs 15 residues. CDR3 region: CASSTGGLVNTEAFF. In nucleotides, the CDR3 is TGTGCCAGCAGTACAGGGGGCCTGGTGAACACTGAAGCTTTCTTT.

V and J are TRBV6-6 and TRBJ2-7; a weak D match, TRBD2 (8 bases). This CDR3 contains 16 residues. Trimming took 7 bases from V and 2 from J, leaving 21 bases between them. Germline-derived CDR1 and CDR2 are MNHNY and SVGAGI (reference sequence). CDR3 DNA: TGTGCCAGCACCGGGGGGGGGACAGAAAACACCTACGAGCAGTACTTC. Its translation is CASTGGGTENTYEQYF.

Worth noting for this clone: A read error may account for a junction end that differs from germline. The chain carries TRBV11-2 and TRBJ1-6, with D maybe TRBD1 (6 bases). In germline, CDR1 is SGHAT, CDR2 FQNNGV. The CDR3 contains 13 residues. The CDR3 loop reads CASRLAGASPLHF. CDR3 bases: TGTGCCAGCAGATTAGCAGGGGCTTCACCCCTCCACTTT. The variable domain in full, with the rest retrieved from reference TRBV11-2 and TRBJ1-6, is EAGVAQSPRYKIIEKRQSVAFWCNPISGHATLYWYQQILGQGPKLLIQFQNNGVVDDSQLPKDRFSAERLKGVDSTLKIQPAKLEDSAVYLCASRLAGASPLHFGNGTRLTVT.

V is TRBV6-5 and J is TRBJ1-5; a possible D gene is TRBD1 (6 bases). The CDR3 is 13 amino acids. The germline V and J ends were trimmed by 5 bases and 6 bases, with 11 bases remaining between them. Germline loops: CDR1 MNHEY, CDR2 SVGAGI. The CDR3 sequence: CASSLQGSQPQHF. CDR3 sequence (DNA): TGTGCCAGCAGTCTACAGGGATCTCAGCCCCAGCATTTT.

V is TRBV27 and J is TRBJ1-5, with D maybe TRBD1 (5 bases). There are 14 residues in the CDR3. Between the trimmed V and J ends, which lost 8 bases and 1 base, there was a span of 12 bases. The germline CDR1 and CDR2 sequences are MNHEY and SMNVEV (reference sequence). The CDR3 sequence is CASRQGGSNQPQHF. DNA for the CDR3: TGTGCCAGCCGCCAGGGAGGAAGCAATCAGCCCCAGCATTTT.

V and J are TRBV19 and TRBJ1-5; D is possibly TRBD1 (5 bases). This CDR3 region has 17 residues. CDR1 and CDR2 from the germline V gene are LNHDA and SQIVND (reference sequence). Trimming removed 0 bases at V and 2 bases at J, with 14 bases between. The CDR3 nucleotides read TGTGCCAGTAGTATAGATCCCAGGGCAGGTCGCAATCAGCCCCAGCATTTT. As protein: CASSIDPRAGRNQPQHF. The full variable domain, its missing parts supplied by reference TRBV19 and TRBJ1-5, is DGGITQSPKYLFRKEGQNVTLSCEQNLNHDAMYWYRQDPGQGLRLIYYSQIVNDFQKGDIAEGYSVSREKKESFPLTVTSAQKNPTAFYLCASSIDPRAGRNQPQHFGDGTRLSIL.

As DNA, the CDR3 is TGTGCCAGCTCACCACCCGCAACTAATGAAAAACTGTTTTTT. This gives the protein CASSPPATNEKLFF. The V call is TRBV18, the J call TRBJ1-4; no clear D. The germline V gene has CDR1 KGHSH and CDR2 LQKENI. V was clipped by 0 bases and J by 0 bases, with 2 bases between them. The CDR3 extends over 14 amino acids.

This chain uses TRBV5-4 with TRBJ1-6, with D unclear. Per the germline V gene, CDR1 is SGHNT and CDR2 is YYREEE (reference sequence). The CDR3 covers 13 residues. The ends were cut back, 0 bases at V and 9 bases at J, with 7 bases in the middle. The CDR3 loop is CASSLGEGSPLHF. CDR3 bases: TGTGCCAGCAGCTTGGGGGAGGGTTCACCCCTCCACTTT.

The CDR3 sequence: CASSTTGTVALEAFF. In DNA, the CDR3 is TGTGCCAGTAGTACCACCGGGACAGTCGCCCTAGAAGCTTTCTTT. The V call is TRBV19, the J call TRBJ1-1, with 7 bases matching TRBD1. CDR3 length: 15 residues. CDR1 is LNHDA, CDR2 SQIVND, per germline (reference sequence). With V trimmed by 4 bases and J by 8 bases, 13 bases remained unmatched.